This T cell receptor beta chain is from a study of blood T cell repertoires in COVID-19. Some clones are missing from TCRdb's copy, which holds only in-frame ones; the method was immunoSEQ multiplex PCR. This sample has about 280,000 clones; 80% to 85% occur once, and the top ten carry 5%. Sequenced material: PBMCs or T cells enriched from blood (not recorded which). This clonotype was sampled from a man in his forties who had been exposed to COVID-19.

The CDR3 DNA reads TGTGCCAGCAGCCTCGGGGTGGCTTATCAGCCCCAGCATTTT. This encodes CASSLGVAYQPQHF. This chain links TRBV6-5 with TRBJ1-5; D is unresolved. The germline CDR1 and CDR2 sequences are MNHEY and SVGAGI. The CDR3 has 14 residues. Deletions cut 6 bases from V and 5 bases from J, with 14 bases between.